The 3 T cell receptor beta chains below were found in one sample sequenced in a study of cytomegalovirus exposure and HLA in healthy donors. Use of 60 Vbeta and 13 Jbeta primers characterized the PCR. Profiling relied on immunoSEQ multiplex PCR, and the TCRdb table lists in-frame clones only, not all of them. Among tens of thousands of clones listed, about 66% were seen once. The specimen sequenced was PBMCs. These receptors were collected from a man aged 45-65 years in good health and CMV-seropositive.

The chain links TRBV7-9 to TRBJ2-3, with 9 bases lining up with TRBD2. The CDR3 has 16 amino acids. Per the germline V gene, CDR1 is SEHNR and CDR2 is FQNEAQ (reference sequence). Germline trimming cut 9 bases from V and 2 bases from J; bases unmatched to any gene: 12. The CDR3 DNA follows: TGTGCCAGTCGAGACTTAGCGGGGGCGCTCACAGATACGCAGTATTTT. Amino acids: CASRDLAGALTDTQYF.

This clone turned up a few times. This sequence joins TRBV30 and TRBJ1-4; D is uncertain. Germline V CDR1 and CDR2: GTSNPN, SVGIG (reference sequence). Deletions cut 0 bases from V and 8 bases from J, with 7 bases between. This CDR3 contains 12 residues. CDR3 in amino acids: CAWSVQVEKLFF. CDR3 bases: TGTGCCTGGAGTGTACAAGTCGAAAAACTGTTTTTT.

V gene TRBV29-1 combines with J gene TRBJ1-1; 7 positions agree with TRBD1. The V segment lost 6 bases and the J segment 1 base; nucleotides outside the gene matches: 5. The CDR3 has 13 amino acids. Germline values: CDR1 SQVTM, CDR2 ANQGSEA. The chain's CDR3 is CSVVQGGNTEAFF. The CDR3 bases are TGCAGCGTGGTCCAGGGGGGGAACACTGAAGCTTTCTTT.